This entry features one TCR beta chain sequence. In the authors' workflow: Reference gene primers were amplified, and this amplification served to estimate nucleated cell counts. Measured with immunoSEQ multiplex PCR; TCRdb has only the in-frame clones, and not every one. The V and J calls and clone size are taken from that table; D and trimming were inferred from the DNA. The table includes some 27,000 clones, 80% to 90% detected once. This sample is part of a study of blood T cell repertoires in COVID-19. Study information: Specimens from acute and convalescent COVID-19 originated in the United States, Italy and Spain. PBMCs, B-cell-depleted T cells, or T cells were the source of the cDNA or gDNA that made up the material.

This TCR came from a human donor in a cohort sampled during active COVID-19. The sequenced sample was peripheral blood.

CDR3 nucleotide sequence: TGTGCCAGTGGGACAGCCGGAATTGAAAAACTGTTTTTT. Its translation is CASGTAGIEKLFF. The J gene is TRBJ1-4, the V gene TRBV19, with 7 bases aligning to TRBD1. V trimming: 8 bases; J trimming: 7 bases; junction bases outside the gene matches: 7. CDR1 and CDR2 from the germline V gene are LNHDA and SQIVND (reference sequence). The CDR3 is 13 residues long.